The rows below give T cell receptor beta chains drawn from one sample of a study of blood T cell repertoires in COVID-19. Produced via immunoSEQ multiplex PCR; TCRdb's table is partial and in-frame only. The data hold 250,000 to 300,000 clones, with approximately 92% observed a single time. Sequences were obtained from PBMCs or T cells enriched from blood (not recorded which). The source of these receptors is a woman in her thirties who had recovered from COVID-19. Each CDR3 is given with its conserved first and last residue. D genes are given only for firm matches. Size is stated for part of the rows, as once, few or many counts, or as a class when the clone is expanded.

d_gene | abundance | j_gene | len | v_gene | CDR3aa | CDR3nt
TRBD2 | . | TRBJ2-1 | 15 | TRBV27 | CASRPTSGRNNEQFF | TGTGCCAGCAGACCGACTAGCGGGAGGAACAATGAGCAGTTCTTC
TRBD2 | . | TRBJ2-7 | 16 | TRBV7-2 | CASSFPTLAGFYEQYF | TGTGCCAGCAGCTTCCCCACCCTAGCGGGGTTCTACGAGCAGTACTTC
TRBD2 | . | TRBJ2-3 | 14 | TRBV27 | CASSLGTTTDTQYF | TGTGCCAGCAGTTTGGGGACTACTACAGATACGCAGTATTTT
TRBD2 | . | TRBJ2-5 | 17 | TRBV18 | CASSPRGTSGTQETQYF | TGTGCCAGCTCACCGCGCGGGACTAGCGGGACACAAGAGACCCAGTACTTC
TRBD1 | . | TRBJ1-5 | 15 | TRBV5-8 | CASSLRQGVYQPQHF | TGTGCCAGCAGCTTGCGACAGGGCGTTTATCAGCCCCAGCATTTT
. | . | TRBJ2-2 | 14 | TRBV10-3 | CAISELGRNGELFF | TGTGCCATCAGTGAATTGGGGCGGAACGGGGAGCTGTTTTTT
. | . | TRBJ1-1 | 13 | TRBV30 | CAWREQGNTEAFF | TGTGCCTGGAGAGAACAGGGGAACACTGAAGCTTTCTTT
TRBD2 | . | TRBJ2-1 | 17 | TRBV11-2 | CASSLDRTSGRAAEQFF | TGTGCCAGCAGCTTAGATAGAACTAGCGGGAGGGCAGCTGAGCAGTTCTTC
TRBD2 | . | TRBJ2-1 | 14 | TRBV6-5 | CASSPLAGEREQFF | TGTGCCAGCAGTCCCCTAGCGGGAGAAAGAGAGCAGTTCTTC
TRBD1 | . | TRBJ2-7 | 13 | TRBV29-1 | CSVNRGRGHEQYF | TGCAGCGTCAACAGGGGACGAGGCCACGAGCAGTACTTC
. | . | TRBJ1-6 | 15 | TRBV6-5 | CASSSGVLSPAPLHF | TGTGCCAGCAGTTCAGGGGTTTTGAGCCCAGCACCCCTCCACTTT
TRBD2 | . | TRBJ2-5 | 15 | TRBV4-2 | CASSQDTSGYLAQYF | TGTGCCAGCAGCCAAGACACTAGCGGCTACCTGGCCCAGTACTTC
TRBD2 | . | TRBJ2-1 | 15 | TRBV11-2 | CASSLDRGRFNEQFF | TGTGCCAGCAGCTTAGATCGCGGGAGATTCAATGAGCAGTTCTTC
TRBD2 | . | TRBJ2-4 | 15 | TRBV29-1 | CSVNLAGGEVNIQYF | TGCAGCGTTAACCTAGCGGGAGGGGAAGTAAACATTCAGTACTTC
TRBD2 | . | TRBJ2-5 | 14 | TRBV29-1 | CSVVGTGGGETQYF | TGCAGCGTTGTAGGGACGGGGGGAGGAGAGACCCAGTACTTC
TRBD1 | . | TRBJ1-1 | 15 | TRBV25-1 | CASSETGERAFEAFF | TGTGCCAGCAGTGAGACAGGGGAGCGAGCTTTTGAAGCTTTCTTT
TRBD1 | . | TRBJ1-5 | 14 | TRBV19 | CASSGDRGNQPQHF | TGTGCCAGTAGTGGGGACAGGGGCAATCAGCCCCAGCATTTT
TRBD2 | . | TRBJ2-1 | 15 | TRBV19 | CASSIGAGVANEQFF | TGTGCCAGTAGTATAGGAGCGGGAGTGGCCAATGAGCAGTTCTTC
TRBD1 | . | TRBJ1-4 | 14 | TRBV5-1 | CASSVGQGGEKLFF | TGCGCCAGCAGCGTGGGACAGGGTGGTGAAAAACTGTTTTTT
TRBD1 | . | TRBJ2-5 | 15 | TRBV19 | CASSPGTAYQETQYF | TGTGCCAGTAGTCCCGGGACAGCGTACCAAGAGACCCAGTACTTC
. | . | TRBJ1-3 | 17 | TRBV28 | CASNGPGFRGGRNTIYF | TGTGCCAGCAACGGACCGGGGTTTCGGGGGGGTCGAAACACCATATATTTT
. | once | TRBJ1-6 | 15 | TRBV7-3 | CASSSTGASNSPLHF | TGTGCCAGCAGCTCCACTGGGGCCTCTAATTCACCCCTCCACTTT
. | . | TRBJ2-5 | 18 | TRBV30 | CAWSVRVARGLPRETQYF | TGTGCCTGGAGTGTACGTGTGGCCCGAGGGCTACCACGAGAGACCCAGTACTTC
. | few | TRBJ1-1 | 13 | TRBV7-9 | CASSLVVAAEAFF | TGTGCCAGCAGCTTAGTGGTGGCAGCTGAAGCTTTCTTT
TRBD1 | once | TRBJ2-3 | 14 | TRBV27 | CASSSDRGQDTQYF | TGTGCCAGCAGTTCGGACAGGGGGCAAGATACGCAGTATTTT
. | . | TRBJ1-5 | 11 | TRBV28 | CASSFRQPQHF | TGTGCCAGCAGTTTCCGTCAGCCCCAGCATTTT
. | . | TRBJ1-5 | 14 | TRBV29-1 | CSVLGVIRNQPQHF | TGCAGCGTTCTAGGGGTTATACGGAATCAGCCCCAGCATTTT
TRBD1 | . | TRBJ1-3 | 14 | TRBV7-9 | CASSVRQGGNTIYF | TGTGCCAGCAGCGTTCGACAGGGAGGAAACACCATATATTTT
. | . | TRBJ2-1 | 13 | TRBV27 | CASSSDFYNEQFF | TGTGCCAGCAGTTCTGACTTTTACAATGAGCAGTTCTTC